This passage covers 16 T cell receptor beta chains from one sample sequenced in a study of early T cells in non-severe SARS-CoV-2 infection. TCRdb re-derived calls from the 5' RACE reads in MiXCR, one entry per CDR3 protein. Of tens of thousands of distinct CDR3 sequences in the sample, about 4.6% were seen once. The source material was whole blood, sampled at baseline. These receptors were collected from an adult who was a healthcare worker with PCR-confirmed SARS-CoV-2 infection or an uninfected control (not recorded which).

The chain has TRBV18 and TRBJ2-1; D is undetermined. CDR1 KGHSH and CDR2 LQKENI come from the germline V gene. This CDR3 is built from 14 residues. The germline V and J ends were trimmed by 10 bases and 0 bases, with 13 bases remaining between them. The CDR3 loop is CATRTQSSYNEQFF. The CDR3 nucleotides read TGTGCCACCAGAACCCAAAGCTCCTACAATGAGCAGTTCTTC. Supplemented by reference TRBV18 and TRBJ2-1, the full variable domain reads NAGVMQNPRHLVRRRGQEARLRCSPMKGHSHVYWYRQLPEEGLKFMVYLQKENIIDESGMPKERFSAEFPKEGPSILRIQQVVRGDSAAYFCATRTQSSYNEQFFGPGTRLTVL.

This clonotype appeared many times. The chain couples TRBV5-1 to TRBJ1-1; 8 bases fit TRBD1. Germline CDR1 SGHRS, CDR2 YFSETQ. Trimming took 2 bases from V and 0 from J; bases not matched to a gene: 6. The CDR3 runs to 16 residues. CDR3 residues: CASSFSTGAMNTEAFF. The DNA for the CDR3 is TGCGCCAGCAGCTTTTCGACAGGGGCAATGAACACTGAAGCTTTCTTT.

This clonotype has a count of ten or more. The rearrangement links TRBV7-2 to TRBJ2-1, with D perhaps TRBD1 or TRBD2 (5 bases each). Trimming took 6 bases from V and 1 from J, leaving 16 bases between them. This CDR3 comprises 16 residues. Germline V lookup: CDR1 SGHTA, CDR2 FQGNSA. This CDR3 is CASSRDGTGSYNEQFF. The DNA of the CDR3 is TGTGCCAGCAGTAGGGATGGGACGGGGTCCTACAATGAGCAGTTCTTC.

This clonotype was counted many times. The chain recombines TRBV5-1 with TRBJ2-7; 7 nucleotides align to TRBD1. The germline V gene encodes CDR1 SGHRS and CDR2 YFSETQ. The CDR3 length is 16 residues. The junction had 11 bases not matched to a gene; V was cut back by 0 bases and J by 5 bases. The CDR3 reads CASSLVRQGRVDEQYF. The CDR3 DNA follows: TGCGCCAGCAGCTTGGTCCGACAGGGAAGAGTTGACGAGCAGTACTTC.

The rearrangement links TRBV12-3 or TRBV12-4 to TRBJ1-2; D ambiguous. V was pared by 7 bases and J by 7 bases, with 13 bases between. The CDR3 runs to 12 residues. The CDR3 reads CASKREESGYTF. The CDR3 DNA is TGTGCCAGCAAAAGGGAAGAATCTGGCTACACCTTC.

This clonotype was seen at least ten times. The V call is TRBV5-4, the J call TRBJ1-1; tentative D call: TRBD1 (5 bases). This CDR3 is 13 amino acids long. Trimming took 2 bases from V and 6 from J, leaving 11 bases between them. Germline V gene lookup returns CDR1 SGHNT and CDR2 YYREEE (reference sequence). The CDR3 region has the DNA TGTGCCAGCAGCTTCCGGGGGTCCGCTGAAGCTTTCTTT. This translates into CASSFRGSAEAFF.

This clonotype was picked up many times. The rearrangement links TRBV6-2 or TRBV6-3 to TRBJ1-1, with 9 bases identical to TRBD1. Germline values: CDR1 MNHEY, CDR2 SVGEGT. This CDR3 has 14 amino acids. V lost 0 bases and J lost 10; bases outside the gene matches: 6. The CDR3, as DNA: TGTGCCAGCAGTTACTCGAGTTTGGGACAGGGAGCTTTCTTT. Its protein product is CASSYSSLGQGAFF.

This clonotype was observed at least ten times. J is TRBJ2-3 and V is TRBV27; 8 bases align to TRBD1. There are 14 residues in the CDR3. The V segment lost 6 bases and the J segment 4 bases; nucleotides outside the gene matches: 6. The germline CDR1 and CDR2 sequences are MNHEY and SMNVEV (reference sequence). CDR3 amino acids: CASRLPGQADTQYF. CDR3 DNA: TGTGCCAGCAGACTCCCGGGACAGGCAGATACGCAGTATTTT.

This clonotype was found many times. The chain is built from TRBV11-2 and TRBJ2-1, with TRBD2 matching over 10 bases. V was pared by 4 bases and J by 0 bases, with 3 bases of the junction left unmatched. The CDR3 is 16 residues long. Germline V gene lookup returns CDR1 SGHAT and CDR2 FQNNGV. The CDR3 coding sequence is TGTGCCAGCAGCTCGAGGACTAGCGGCTCCTACAATGAGCAGTTCTTC. Translating it yields CASSSRTSGSYNEQFF.

This clonotype was observed many times. The chain recombines TRBV5-1 with TRBJ2-7, with TRBD1 matching 7 bases. The CDR3 length is 16 residues. CDR1 is SGHRS and CDR2 is YFSETQ in the germline V gene. J lost 1 base, V lost 6 bases, and 13 bases had no gene match. CDR3 residues: CASKQGQLTGSYEQYF. CDR3 sequence (DNA): TGCGCCAGCAAACAGGGGCAGTTGACCGGATCCTACGAGCAGTACTTC.

This clonotype has only a few counts. The rearrangement uses TRBV19 and TRBJ1-5; no definite D call. The CDR3 is made up of 11 amino acids. Germline loops: CDR1 LNHDA, CDR2 SQIVND (reference sequence). Trimming shortened V by 5 bases and J by 10 bases, and 9 bases separated the two germline ends. CDR3 in amino acids: CASSDQGPQHF. The CDR3 DNA follows: TGTGCCAGTAGTGACCAAGGACCCCAGCATTTT.

At least ten counts were recorded for this clonotype. The chain links TRBV12-3 or TRBV12-4 to TRBJ2-7, with TRBD2 identical over 12 bases. The CDR3 totals 15 residues. The J segment lost 0 bases and the V segment lost 6 bases, leaving 3 bases of the junction unmatched. The CDR3 DNA sequence: TGTGCCAGCAGGAAACTAGCGGGAGGCTCCTACGAGCAGTACTTC. Its protein product is CASRKLAGGSYEQYF.

CDR3 in DNA: TGCAGTGCCCTCGGCGGGTGGGACACTGAAGCTTTCTTT. Amino acids: CSALGGWDTEAFF. The J gene is TRBJ1-1, the V gene TRBV20-1; D gene unclear. CDR3 size: 13 residues. Trimming pared 6 bases from V and 3 bases from J, leaving 14 bases between. CDR1 and CDR2 from the germline V gene are DFQATT and SNEGSKA (reference sequence).

This clonotype was detected many times. This chain joins TRBV12-3 or TRBV12-4 and TRBJ1-3, with TRBD1 identical over 7 bases. The length of the CDR3 is 13 residues. V trimming: 4 bases; J trimming: 3 bases; junction bases outside the gene matches: 0. The CDR3 nucleotides read TGTGCCAGCAGTTGGACAGGTGGAAACACCATATATTTT. Translating it yields CASSWTGGNTIYF.

This clonotype was counted many times. This chain joins TRBV27 and TRBJ2-1; maybe TRBD1 (7 bases). Germline CDR1 is MNHEY and CDR2 is SMNVEV (reference sequence). V was pared by 6 bases and J by 4 bases, with 16 bases between. The CDR3 runs 15 residues. CDR3 region: CASSYGGTDYNEQFF. The CDR3 DNA is TGTGCCAGCAGCTATGGAGGGACAGATTACAATGAGCAGTTCTTC.

The V and J genes are TRBV7-6 and TRBJ2-7; 11 bases match TRBD1. CDR3 length: 15 residues. With 1 base clipped from V and 7 bases from J, the junction kept 6 bases outside the gene matches. Germline CDR1 is SGHVS and CDR2 is FNYEAQ. The DNA for the CDR3 is TGTGCCAGCAGCTTAGGGGACAGGGGGGAGAGTGAGCAGTACTTC. This sequence encodes CASSLGDRGESEQYF.